The 16 T cell receptor beta chains given below trace back to one sample, sequenced in a study of cytomegalovirus exposure and HLA in healthy donors. Use of 60 Vbeta and 13 Jbeta primers characterized the PCR. The data were produced by immunoSEQ multiplex PCR, yet TCRdb's version contains in-frame clones alone and is incomplete. The top ten clones hold around 5.7% of a sample with under 200,000 clones, around three quarters of them seen once. Material: PBMCs. These receptors all stem from a middle-aged man in good health and CMV-seronegative.

V usage is TRBV9 and J usage is TRBJ2-7; 10 bases align to TRBD2. The ends lost 0 bases at V and 5 bases at J; junction bases unmatched: 5. This CDR3 is 15 amino acids long. Germline values: CDR1 SGDLS, CDR2 YYNGEE. CDR3 loop: CASSVVASGRDEQYF. The CDR3 bases are TGTGCCAGCAGCGTAGTGGCTAGCGGGAGAGACGAGCAGTACTTC.

In this sample, this clone turned up once. This rearrangement joins TRBV19 to TRBJ2-5; TRBD2 aligns across 8 bases. Germline loops: CDR1 LNHDA, CDR2 SQIVND (reference sequence). The V segment lost 4 bases and the J segment 3 bases; nucleotides outside the gene matches: 4. CDR3 length: 14 amino acids. This CDR3 reads CASSRLAGKETQYF. CDR3 DNA sequence: TGTGCCAGTAGTAGGCTAGCGGGTAAAGAGACCCAGTACTTC.

The V and J genes are TRBV7-9 and TRBJ2-1; 15 bases map to TRBD2. From germline, CDR1 is SEHNR and CDR2 FQNEAQ (reference sequence). V dropped 8 bases and J dropped 6; count of bases not matched to a gene: 2. There are 14 residues in the CDR3. CDR3 nucleotides: TGTGCCAGCCGGACTAGCGGGGGGGGCAATGAGCAGTTCTTC. It translates to CASRTSGGGNEQFF.

CDR3 sequence (DNA): TGTGCCAGCAGTGGGCGGGCGACAGGGGGAACTGAAGCTTTCTTT. This encodes CASSGRATGGTEAFF. The chain uses TRBV5-4 and TRBJ1-1; 9 nucleotides align to TRBD1. V was clipped by 5 bases and J by 5 bases; unmatched bases: 10. Germline V gene data show CDR1 as SGHNT and CDR2 as YYREEE (reference sequence). This CDR3 is built from 15 residues.

This clone occurred once. The chain carries TRBV13 and TRBJ2-2; D perhaps matches TRBD2 (7 bases). This CDR3 has 16 residues. Germline CDR1 is PRHDT and CDR2 is FYEKMQ (reference sequence). With 2 bases removed from V and 3 bases from J, the gap between germline ends came to 13 bases. CDR3 protein: CASSLTGGRDTGELFF. The CDR3 region has the DNA TGTGCCAGCAGCTTAACGGGGGGCAGGGACACCGGGGAGCTGTTTTTT.

V usage is TRBV5-1 and J usage is TRBJ2-3; tentative D call: TRBD2 (5 bases). V gave up 4 bases and J gave up 0 bases, with 15 bases separating them. Germline lookup yields CDR1 SGHRS and CDR2 YFSETQ. The CDR3 is 16 residues long. The CDR3 protein is CASSTGNPTSTDTQYF. The CDR3 nucleotides read TGCGCCAGCAGCACCGGGAATCCGACTAGCACAGATACGCAGTATTTT. The full variable domain, with the rest looked up from reference TRBV5-1 and TRBJ2-3, is KAGVTQTPRYLIKTRGQQVTLSCSPISGHRSVSWYQQTPGQGLQFLFEYFSETQRNKGNFPGRFSGRQFSNSRSEMNVSTLELGDSALYLCASSTGNPTSTDTQYFGPGTRLTVL.

The chain joins TRBV9 to TRBJ2-3; tentatively, D is TRBD2 (6 bases). The CDR3 extends over 14 amino acids. Germline CDR1 reads SGDLS; CDR2 reads YYNGEE. Trimming took 2 bases from V and 2 from J, leaving 9 bases between them. The CDR3 region has the DNA TGTGCCAGCAGCGTTACGGGGGTCACAGATACGCAGTATTTT. Its translation is CASSVTGVTDTQYF.

The gene calls are TRBV27 and TRBJ2-3; unclear D gene. Trimming removed 1 base at V and 4 bases at J, with 12 bases between. This CDR3 contains 15 residues. Germline V gene lookup returns CDR1 MNHEY and CDR2 SMNVEV (reference sequence). The CDR3 coding sequence is TGTGCCAGCAGTTTATTGACGGAGCCGCCAGATACGCAGTATTTT. Protein: CASSLLTEPPDTQYF.

This rearrangement joins TRBV9 to TRBJ2-6; no clear D. Trimming shortened V by 0 bases and J by 2 bases, and 3 bases separated the two germline ends. The CDR3 sequence is 14 residues long. Germline assignment: CDR1 SGDLS and CDR2 YYNGEE. CDR3 region: CASSVGTGANVLTF. The CDR3 DNA reads TGTGCCAGCAGCGTAGGTACTGGGGCCAACGTCCTGACTTTC.

The chain couples TRBV7-9 to TRBJ2-5; D not resolved. The DNA end is more similar to TRBJ2-7, so the J call may be wrong. Germline loops: CDR1 SEHNR, CDR2 FQNEAQ (reference sequence). The CDR3 is made up of 10 amino acids. CDR3 amino acids: CASSLSEQYF. The CDR3 DNA reads TGTGCCAGCAGCTTATCCGAGCAGTACTTC.

This clone was seen once. This chain links TRBV5-4 with TRBJ2-2; D not certain. V gave up 0 bases and J gave up 8 bases, with 11 bases separating them. The CDR3 has 14 amino acids. In germline, CDR1 is SGHNT, CDR2 YYREEE (reference sequence). The CDR3 loop reads CASSLETYSGELFF. The CDR3 DNA is TGTGCCAGCAGCTTGGAAACCTACTCGGGGGAGCTGTTTTTT. The full variable domain, completed using reference TRBV5-4 and TRBJ2-2, is ETGVTQSPTHLIKTRGQQVTLRCSSQSGHNTVSWYQQALGQGPQFIFQYYREEENGRGNFPPRFSGLQFPNYSSELNVNALELDDSALYLCASSLETYSGELFFGEGSRLTVL.

The rearrangement joins TRBV6-5 to TRBJ2-7, with 7 nucleotides matching TRBD2. Germline CDR1 MNHEY, CDR2 SVGAGI. Unmatched junction bases numbered 6, after V lost 6 bases and J lost 1 base. This CDR3 is built from 14 residues. The CDR3, as DNA: TGTGCCAGCAGAACATTGGGGGGGTCCTACGAGCAGTACTTC. Encoded protein: CASRTLGGSYEQYF.

CDR3 protein: CASSLEGLNEQYF. In nucleotides, the CDR3 is TGTGCCAGCAGCTTAGAGGGGTTGAACGAGCAGTACTTC. The J gene is TRBJ2-7, the V gene TRBV7-2, with D maybe TRBD1 (5 bases). The CDR3 is 13 amino acids. The V end was cut by 1 base, the J end by 5 bases, with 9 bases between. The germline V gene encodes CDR1 SGHTA and CDR2 FQGNSA.

J is TRBJ2-7 and V is TRBV5-1; the match to TRBD1 covers 9 bases. Germline V lookup: CDR1 SGHRS, CDR2 YFSETQ. The trim removed 3 bases at V and 4 bases at J, leaving 2 bases unmatched. The CDR3 loop spans 13 amino acids. CDR3 nucleotide sequence: TGCGCCAGCAGCTGGGGACAGGGTTACGAGCAGTACTTC. Its translation is CASSWGQGYEQYF.

This clone has a single count. The genes are TRBV10-3 and TRBJ1-1, with 8 bases aligning to TRBD1. The V and J ends lost 4 bases and 1 base, in that order; junction bases with no gene match: 2. The CDR3 totals 14 residues. Germline lookup yields CDR1 ENHRY and CDR2 SYGVKD. CDR3 sequence: CAISVQGGNTEAFF. The CDR3 DNA reads as TGTGCCATCAGTGTACAGGGGGGGAACACTGAAGCTTTCTTT.

DNA of the CDR3: TGTGCCAGCAGCCCGGACAGGGCGGTCAATGAGCAGTTCTTC. Translating gives CASSPDRAVNEQFF. The chain joins TRBV7-9 to TRBJ2-1; 8 bases are shared with TRBD1. The CDR3 loop spans 14 amino acids. The V and J ends lost 5 bases and 6 bases, in that order; junction bases with no gene match: 6. CDR1 and CDR2 (germline): SEHNR, FQNEAQ (reference sequence).